The 29 T cell receptor beta chains below all came from one sample that was sequenced in a study of siplizumab effects on memory and regulatory T cells. Using immunoSEQ multiplex PCR, the repertoire was profiled, and TCRdb retains in-frame clones only, with some absent. The table has tens of thousands of clones, 79% seen once. Sequenced input: memory CD4+ T cells sorted from blood. All receptors derive from a human donor in good health.

To note about this clone: Other DNA sequences in this specimen translate into the identical CDR3. This chain joins TRBV25-1 and TRBJ2-5, with D unresolved. From germline, CDR1 is MGHDK and CDR2 SYGVNS. Trimming pared 5 bases from V and 2 bases from J, leaving 9 bases between. The CDR3 runs 13 residues. For the CDR3, the DNA is TGTGCCAGCAGTCAACAGAGACAAGAGACCCAGTACTTC. Amino acids: CASSQQRQETQYF.

This CDR3 reads CASSVEGRSYNSPLHF. The CDR3 nucleotides are TGTGCCAGCAGCGTAGAAGGGAGGTCCTATAATTCACCCCTCCACTTT. The chain carries TRBV9 and TRBJ1-6; D remains ambiguous. With 0 bases removed from V and 1 base from J, the gap between germline ends came to 8 bases. Germline CDR1 is SGDLS and CDR2 is YYNGEE. The CDR3 spans 16 residues.

The genes are TRBV28 and TRBJ1-1; no clear D gene. The germline V and J ends were trimmed by 6 bases and 0 bases, with 11 bases remaining between them. Germline V gene data show CDR1 as MDHEN and CDR2 as SYDVKM. The CDR3 runs 14 residues. The CDR3 DNA follows: TGTGCCAGCAGACCGATCGGAATGAACACTGAAGCTTTCTTT. Its protein is CASRPIGMNTEAFF.

V gene TRBV14 combines with J gene TRBJ1-4, with a possible D match to TRBD1 (5 bases). Looked up from germline, CDR1 is SGHDN and CDR2 is FVKESK. Trimming left V 5 bases short and J 0 bases short, with 19 bases between. The CDR3 has 18 residues. The CDR3 here is CASSKRAGTAATNEKLFF. CDR3 nucleotide sequence: TGTGCCAGCAGCAAACGGGCCGGGACGGCGGCAACTAATGAAAAACTGTTTTTT.

This chain joins TRBV18 and TRBJ1-1; 7 bases line up with TRBD1. With 3 bases clipped from V and 8 bases from J, the junction kept 3 bases outside the gene matches. Germline assignment: CDR1 KGHSH and CDR2 LQKENI. This CDR3 is built from 12 residues. This chain's CDR3 is CASSPGGQEAFF. The CDR3 nucleotides are TGTGCCAGCTCACCTGGGGGACAGGAAGCTTTCTTT.

J is TRBJ1-2 and V is TRBV28; D unclear. CDR1 and CDR2 (germline): MDHEN, SYDVKM. This CDR3 spans 13 amino acids. V was pared by 0 bases and J by 4 bases, with 6 bases between. For the CDR3, the DNA is TGTGCCAGCAGTTTATGGGTCGGCTATGGCTACACCTTC. This codes for CASSLWVGYGYTF.

This chain links TRBV6-5 with TRBJ2-3; D possibly matches TRBD1 or TRBD2 (5 bases each). The V gene lost 0 bases and the J gene lost 4 bases, with 14 bases spanning the gap. Germline CDR1 is MNHEY and CDR2 is SVGAGI. The CDR3 covers 16 residues. The CDR3 loop is CASSYSGHLGADTQYF. The DNA of the CDR3 is TGTGCCAGCAGTTACTCCGGCCACCTGGGGGCAGATACGCAGTATTTT.

The sample holds one count of this clone. V is TRBV12-5 and J is TRBJ2-5; no definite D call. V was clipped by 8 bases and J by 3 bases, with 7 bases between them. The germline V gene has CDR1 LGHNT and CDR2 FRNRAP. CDR3 length equals 11 residues. In nucleotides, the CDR3 is TGTGCTAGTCTCTCCGAAGAGACCCAGTACTTC. The encoded protein is CASLSEETQYF.

The chain recombines TRBV9 with TRBJ1-2; unclear D gene. Deletions cut 4 bases from V and 3 bases from J, with 7 bases between. Per germline, CDR1 SGDLS and CDR2 YYNGEE. The CDR3 spans 12 residues. The CDR3 bases are TGTGCCAGCAGCCGTTGGGACTATGGCTACACCTTC. Protein: CASSRWDYGYTF.

The chain carries TRBV6-5 and TRBJ2-7; D uncertain. The length of the CDR3 is 13 residues. Trimming took off 4 bases at V and 2 bases at J, with 9 bases between the two ends. Germline V gives CDR1 MNHEY, CDR2 SVGAGI. CDR3 loop: CASSFLGTYEQYF. The CDR3 DNA reads TGTGCCAGCAGTTTTCTAGGAACCTACGAGCAGTACTTC.

The V and J genes are TRBV7-3 and TRBJ2-3; 7 bases align to TRBD1. Germline CDR1 and CDR2: SGHTA and FQGTGA. The CDR3 spans 18 residues. V shed 1 base and J 1 base; nucleotides not matched to a gene: 11. In DNA, the CDR3 is TGTGCCAGCAGCTTAAGTAGAGGGGGCTCGGTCCGCACAGATACGCAGTATTTT. Its protein is CASSLSRGGSVRTDTQYF.

The chain employs TRBV2 and TRBJ2-5; D remains ambiguous. The V end was cut by 0 bases, the J end by 5 bases, with 13 bases between. Germline assignment: CDR1 SNHLY and CDR2 FYNNEI. The CDR3 spans 15 residues. CDR3 nucleotides: TGTGCCAGCAGTGAAGCGCTCTCTAGATGGGAGACCCAGTACTTC. Translating it yields CASSEALSRWETQYF.

The V and J genes are TRBV6-5 and TRBJ1-5, with D uncertain. There are 14 residues in the CDR3. Germline V lookup: CDR1 MNHEY, CDR2 SVGAGI. V was cut by 0 bases and J by 3 bases, with 6 bases left in between. In DNA form, the CDR3 reads TGTGCCAGCAGTTACTCTTCTCACAATCAGCCCCAGCATTTT. It specifies CASSYSSHNQPQHF.

The chain's CDR3 is CASSTSDDTYEQYF. In DNA, the CDR3 is TGTGCCAGTTCAACTAGCGACGACACCTACGAGCAGTACTTC. V gene TRBV19 combines with J gene TRBJ2-7; 7 nucleotides align to TRBD2. Germline CDR1 is LNHDA and CDR2 is SQIVND (reference sequence). This CDR3 has 14 residues. J was trimmed by 2 bases and V by 8 bases; bases with no gene match: 9.

The chain links TRBV25-1 to TRBJ2-1; 9 bases align to TRBD2. This CDR3 comprises 17 residues. Germline lookup yields CDR1 MGHDK and CDR2 SYGVNS. With 6 bases clipped from V and 7 bases from J, the junction kept 16 bases outside the gene matches. CDR3 region: CASRTNPGSGGWNEQFF. Written as DNA, the CDR3 is TGTGCCAGCAGGACAAACCCCGGTAGCGGGGGTTGGAATGAGCAGTTCTTC.

V gene TRBV25-1 combines with J gene TRBJ2-7; D may match TRBD1 or TRBD2 (5 bases each). The CDR3 loop spans 12 amino acids. Germline CDR1 MGHDK, CDR2 SYGVNS. The V end lost 7 bases, the J end lost 3 bases, and 10 bases lay between the germline ends. This CDR3 reads CASKRDGYEQYF. The CDR3 DNA sequence: TGTGCCAGCAAACGGGACGGCTACGAGCAGTACTTC.

The gene calls are TRBV28 and TRBJ2-7; D unresolved. This CDR3 is built from 13 residues. The germline gives CDR1 MDHEN, CDR2 SYDVKM. V was shortened by 6 bases and J by 1 base, with 10 bases between the two germline ends. As DNA, the CDR3 is TGTGCCAGCAGGGGGTCCCCTTCCTACGAGCAGTACTTC. This sequence encodes CASRGSPSYEQYF. The whole variable domain, filled in from reference TRBV28 and TRBJ2-7, reads DVKVTQSSRYLVKRTGEKVFLECVQDMDHENMFWYRQDPGLGLRLIYFSYDVKMKEKGDIPEGYSVSREKKERFSLILESASTNQTSMYLCASRGSPSYEQYFGPGTRLTVT.

This clone was seen only a few times. The chain couples TRBV7-7 to TRBJ2-2, with D possibly being TRBD2 (7 bases). Looked up from germline, CDR1 is SSHAT and CDR2 is FNYEAQ (reference sequence). V dropped 6 bases and J dropped 6 bases, with 14 bases sitting between them. There are 14 residues in the CDR3. The CDR3 sequence: CASREQGGAGELFF. The DNA for the CDR3 is TGTGCCAGCAGAGAACAGGGAGGGGCCGGGGAGCTGTTTTTT.

This chain connects TRBV11-3 to TRBJ2-3; possible D gene TRBD2, 6 bases. The CDR3 spans 14 residues. Germline values: CDR1 SGHNT, CDR2 YENEEA. V was pared by 4 bases and J by 3 bases, with 11 bases between. The CDR3 coding sequence is TGTGCCAGCAGCTCCGGGGGTCTTACAGATACGCAGTATTTT. Residues: CASSSGGLTDTQYF.

The genes are TRBV5-4 and TRBJ1-4; 8 bases are a match to TRBD1. J was trimmed by 5 bases and V by 4 bases; bases with no gene match: 10. The germline gives CDR1 SGHNT, CDR2 YYREEE (reference sequence). The CDR3 contains 16 residues. The CDR3 bases are TGTGCCAGCAGCCACTCCCGACAGGGGCAAAATGAAAAACTGTTTTTT. Its translation is CASSHSRQGQNEKLFF.

This clone has only a few counts. The rearrangement links TRBV23-1 to TRBJ2-3; TRBD1 agrees at 10 bases. TRBV23-1 is marked as an open reading frame, function uncertain. CDR3 length: 14 amino acids. V lost 8 bases, J lost 3 bases, and 5 bases stayed unmatched. DNA of the CDR3: TGCGCCAGCGGCCGGGACAGGGGTACAGATACGCAGTATTTT. Its translation is CASGRDRGTDTQYF.

The V call is TRBV19, the J call TRBJ2-5; 8 bases are shared with TRBD1. V lost 3 bases and J lost 2; bases outside the gene matches: 17. This CDR3 is 19 amino acids long. Germline CDR1 LNHDA, CDR2 SQIVND (reference sequence). The CDR3 nucleotides read TGTGCCAGTAGTATCGGATGGCTGAACCTACAGGGGGTACAAGAGACCCAGTACTTC. Its translation: CASSIGWLNLQGVQETQYF.

V is TRBV11-3 and J is TRBJ1-1; 11 bases fit TRBD1. V lost 5 bases, J lost 5 bases, and 7 bases stayed unmatched. The CDR3 runs to 15 residues. Germline CDR1 SGHNT, CDR2 YENEEA. Here the CDR3 reads CASSPGQGAGTEAFF. The CDR3 DNA is TGTGCCAGCAGCCCAGGACAGGGGGCAGGAACTGAAGCTTTCTTT.

V and J are TRBV19 and TRBJ2-7; D is perhaps TRBD1 (6 bases). Germline V gives CDR1 LNHDA, CDR2 SQIVND (reference sequence). V lost 3 bases and J 0 bases, leaving 12 bases between the germline ends. This CDR3 spans 15 amino acids. CDR3 nucleotide sequence: TGTGCCAGTAGTATTAGGCAGGGGTTCTCCTACGAGCAGTACTTC. This encodes CASSIRQGFSYEQYF.

The rearrangement links TRBV6-1 to TRBJ2-2; D uncertain. Germline CDR1 MNHNS, CDR2 SASEGT. The CDR3 has 11 residues. The V end was cut by 8 bases, the J end by 6 bases, with 7 bases between. CDR3 DNA sequence: TGTGCCAGCGTCTTTGCCGGGGAGCTGTTTTTT. As protein: CASVFAGELFF.

The V and J genes are TRBV2 and TRBJ1-2, with D perhaps matching TRBD1 (5 bases). Germline V gene lookup returns CDR1 SNHLY and CDR2 FYNNEI. This CDR3 contains 13 residues. Between the trimmed V and J ends, which lost 6 bases and 8 bases, there was a span of 16 bases. Here the CDR3 DNA reads TGTGCCAGCAGCGGGACGGCGCGGTGGGGCTACACCTTC. Its protein is CASSGTARWGYTF. Together with reference TRBV2 and TRBJ1-2, the CDR3 gives the full variable domain: EPEVTQTPSHQVTQMGQEVILRCVPISNHLYFYWYRQILGQKVEFLVSFYNNEISEKSEIFDDQFSVERPDGSNFTLKIRSTKLEDSAMYFCASSGTARWGYTFGSGTRLTVV.

The chain links TRBV6-1 to TRBJ1-5, with D perhaps TRBD1 (6 bases). Germline CDR1 and CDR2: MNHNS and SASEGT. The CDR3 totals 14 residues. Trimming removed 2 bases from V and 9 bases from J, with 14 bases in between. This CDR3 is CASSEQGPQGPQHF. CDR3 nucleotide sequence: TGTGCCAGCAGTGAACAGGGACCACAGGGGCCCCAGCATTTT.

This clone was counted a single time. CDR3 sequence (DNA): TGTGCCAGCAGCTTAGCAGAAAATGAAAAACTGTTTTTT. It yields the protein CASSLAENEKLFF. This rearrangement joins TRBV7-7 to TRBJ1-4; D not resolved. There are 13 residues in the CDR3. The germline V gene has CDR1 SSHAT and CDR2 FNYEAQ (reference sequence). Between the trimmed V and J ends, which lost 0 bases and 5 bases, there was a span of 4 bases.

This chain links TRBV6-5 with TRBJ1-5, with D possibly being TRBD1 (6 bases). Per the germline V gene, CDR1 is MNHEY and CDR2 is SVGAGI. The CDR3 is 15 residues long. V was shortened by 0 bases and J by 7 bases, with 13 bases between the two germline ends. The CDR3 DNA follows: TGTGCCAGCAGTTACTCGGGGGGGGCAGGACAGCCCCAGCATTTT. Amino acids: CASSYSGGAGQPQHF.